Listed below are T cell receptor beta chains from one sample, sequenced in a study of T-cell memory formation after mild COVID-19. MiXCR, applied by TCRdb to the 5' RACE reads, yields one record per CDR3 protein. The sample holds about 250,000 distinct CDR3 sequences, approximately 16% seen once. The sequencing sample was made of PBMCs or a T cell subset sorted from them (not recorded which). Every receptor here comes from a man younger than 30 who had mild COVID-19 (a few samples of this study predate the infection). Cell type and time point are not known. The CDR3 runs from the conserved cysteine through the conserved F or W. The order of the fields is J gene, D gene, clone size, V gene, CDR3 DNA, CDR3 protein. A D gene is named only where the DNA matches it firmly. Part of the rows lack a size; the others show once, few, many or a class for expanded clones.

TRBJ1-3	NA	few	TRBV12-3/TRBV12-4	TGTGCCAGCATACCGGGAAGTGGCAACACCATATATTTT	CASIPGSGNTIYF
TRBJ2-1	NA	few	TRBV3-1	TGTGCCAGCAGCCAACAGGGGAGCAATGAGCAGTTCTTC	CASSQQGSNEQFF
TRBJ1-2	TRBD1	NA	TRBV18	TGTGCCAGCTCACCACCGACGTGGGACAGGGTCGGCTACACCTTC	CASSPPTWDRVGYTF
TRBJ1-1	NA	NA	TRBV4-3	TGCGCCAGCAGCCAACTCGGGAGCACTGAAGCTTTCTTT	CASSQLGSTEAFF
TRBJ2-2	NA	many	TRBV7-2	TGTGCCAGCAGCCCATCCAAGGCCGGGGAGCTGTTTTTT	CASSPSKAGELFF
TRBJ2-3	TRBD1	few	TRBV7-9	TGTGCCAGCAGCTTCGGGACAGGGGAAGGAGATACGCAGTATTTT	CASSFGTGEGDTQYF
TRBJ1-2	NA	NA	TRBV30	TGTGCCTGGAGCAGGCAGGCATATGGCTACACCTTC	CAWSRQAYGYTF
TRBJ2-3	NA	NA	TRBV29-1	TGCAGCGTCGCTGGATTCGTCACAGATACGCAGTATTTT	CSVAGFVTDTQYF
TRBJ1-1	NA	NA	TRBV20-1	TGCAGTGCTAGAGACCCCTCCAACCCGAAACTGAACACTGAAGCTTTCTTT	CSARDPSNPKLNTEAFF
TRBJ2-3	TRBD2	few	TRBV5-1	TGCGCCAGCAGCTTAACTAGCGGGGGGCCCAAGACGCAGTATTTT	CASSLTSGGPKTQYF
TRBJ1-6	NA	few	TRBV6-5	TGTGCCAGCAGTTACCGACCCTCCTCCTATAATTCACCCCTCCACTTT	CASSYRPSSYNSPLHF
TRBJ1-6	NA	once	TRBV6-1	TGTGCCAGCACCCCGACGGGGGGTTCGGTTTCACCCCTCCACTTT	CASTPTGGSVSPLHF
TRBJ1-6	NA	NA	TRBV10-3	TGTGCCATCAGTGGAGGCGGCGGGGATTCACCCCTCCACTTT	CAISGGGGDSPLHF
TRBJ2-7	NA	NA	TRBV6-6	TGTGCCAGCAGTTACTCAGGGGTTGGCGAGCAGTACTTC	CASSYSGVGEQYF
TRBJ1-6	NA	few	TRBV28	TGTGCCAGCAGTTCGGCAAATAATTCACCCCTCCACTTT	CASSSANNSPLHF
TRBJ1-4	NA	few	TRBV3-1	TGTGCCAGCAGCCAAGAAGGAGGGAGGGGTGAAAAACTGTTTTTT	CASSQEGGRGEKLFF
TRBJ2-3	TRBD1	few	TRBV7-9	TGTGCCAGCACCCTCCCCGGGGGACAGGGGAAAGATACGCAGTATTTT	CASTLPGGQGKDTQYF
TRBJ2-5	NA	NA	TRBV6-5	TGTGCCAGCAGTTACCGGTGGAGGGGGCTTGGAGAGACCCAGTACTTC	CASSYRWRGLGETQYF
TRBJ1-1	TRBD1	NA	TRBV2	TGTGCCAGCAGTACCCGACAGGGGAACACTGAAGCTTTCTTT	CASSTRQGNTEAFF
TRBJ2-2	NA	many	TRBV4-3	TGCGCCAGCAGCCAAGAAACTACAGGACGCATTAACACCGGGGAGCTGTTTTTT	CASSQETTGRINTGELFF
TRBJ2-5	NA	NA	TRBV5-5	TGTGCCAGCAGCTTGTTGTCAGGGGCCGGGGAGACCCAGTACTTC	CASSLLSGAGETQYF
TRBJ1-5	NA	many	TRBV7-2	TGTGCCAGCAGCTTAGGGGTGGGTCCCTGGTCAGGTCAGCCCCAGCATTTT	CASSLGVGPWSGQPQHF
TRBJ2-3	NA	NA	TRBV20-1	TGCAGTGCCTATGGGGCGGACCGGGTGAATACGCAGTATTTT	CSAYGADRVNTQYF
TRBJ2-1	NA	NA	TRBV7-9	TGTGCCAGCAGCTTAGGGCGTTTGGCCGGGGGCTCCTACAATGAGCAGTTCTTC	CASSLGRLAGGSYNEQFF
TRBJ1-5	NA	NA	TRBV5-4	TGTGCCAGCAGCTTGGCCCGGGTTTGTAGCAATCAGCCCCAGCATTTT	CASSLARVCSNQPQHF
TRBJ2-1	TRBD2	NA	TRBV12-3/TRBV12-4	TGTGCCAGCAGTGTACCTAAGCGGGGGGTAAATGAGCAGTTCTTC	CASSVPKRGVNEQFF
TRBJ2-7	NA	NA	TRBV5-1	TGCGCCAGCAGCTCGGCCCCAGGGACCTCCTACGAGCAGTACTTC	CASSSAPGTSYEQYF
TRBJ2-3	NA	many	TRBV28	TGTGCCAGCAGTTTAATCACAGATACGCAGTATTTT	CASSLITDTQYF
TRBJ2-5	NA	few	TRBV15	TGTGCCACCAGCAGAGATCTGGGGCGAGAGACCCAGTACTTC	CATSRDLGRETQYF
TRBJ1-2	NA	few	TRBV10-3	TGTGCCATCCATAGGATTGGCCATGGCTACACCTTC	CAIHRIGHGYTF
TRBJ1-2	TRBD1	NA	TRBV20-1	TGCAGTGCTAGGACAGGGGGTCACTATGGCTACACCTTC	CSARTGGHYGYTF
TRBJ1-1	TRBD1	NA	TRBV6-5	TGTGCCAGCAGTCAATGGACAGGGGGCCAGGACACTGAAGCTTTCTTT	CASSQWTGGQDTEAFF
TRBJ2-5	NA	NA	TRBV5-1	TGCGCCAGCAGCTTACTTCCAGGGGAGACCCAGTACTTC	CASSLLPGETQYF
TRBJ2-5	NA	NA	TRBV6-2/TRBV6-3	TGTGCCAGCAGTTACTCGACCTTCCGGAAGAACCAAGAGACCCAGTACTTC	CASSYSTFRKNQETQYF
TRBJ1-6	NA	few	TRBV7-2	TGTGCCAGCAGCTTTCTAGGGGCAAATAATTCACCCCTCCACTTT	CASSFLGANNSPLHF
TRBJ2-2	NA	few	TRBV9	TGTGCCAGCAGCGGGGGGCATGGGACCGGGGAGCTGTTTTTT	CASSGGHGTGELFF
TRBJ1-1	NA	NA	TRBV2	TGTGCCAGCAGTGCCGTGAAGGGCACTGAAGCTTTCTTT	CASSAVKGTEAFF
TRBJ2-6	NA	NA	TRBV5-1	TGCGCCAGCAGCTTGATAATGGGTGGGGCCAACGTCCTGACTTTC	CASSLIMGGANVLTF
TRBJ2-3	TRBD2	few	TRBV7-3	TGTGCCAGCAGCTTACAAGCGGGGGGACCAGATACGCAGTATTTT	CASSLQAGGPDTQYF
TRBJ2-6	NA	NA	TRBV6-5	TGTGCCAGCAGTTACGTCCGGACCGGGGCCAACGTCCTGACTTTC	CASSYVRTGANVLTF
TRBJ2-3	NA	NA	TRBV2	TGTGCCAGCAGTGTGCTCTTTAGCACAGATACGCAGTATTTT	CASSVLFSTDTQYF
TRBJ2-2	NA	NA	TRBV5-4	TGTGCCAGCAGCTTGGTGGACACTTACACCGGGGAGCTGTTTTTT	CASSLVDTYTGELFF
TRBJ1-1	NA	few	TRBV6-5	TGTGCCAGCAGTTACTTTCGGGGGAACACTGAAGCTTTCTTT	CASSYFRGNTEAFF
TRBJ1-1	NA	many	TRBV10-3	TGTGCCACCCAGCAGACAGAGAACACTGAAGCTTTCTTT	CATQQTENTEAFF
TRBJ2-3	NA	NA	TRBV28	TGTGCCAGCACTTCGGATACGCAGTATTTT	CASTSDTQYF
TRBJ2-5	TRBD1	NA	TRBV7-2	TGTGCCAGCAGCTTTTGGACAGGGGGAGAGGAGACCCAGTACTTC	CASSFWTGGEETQYF